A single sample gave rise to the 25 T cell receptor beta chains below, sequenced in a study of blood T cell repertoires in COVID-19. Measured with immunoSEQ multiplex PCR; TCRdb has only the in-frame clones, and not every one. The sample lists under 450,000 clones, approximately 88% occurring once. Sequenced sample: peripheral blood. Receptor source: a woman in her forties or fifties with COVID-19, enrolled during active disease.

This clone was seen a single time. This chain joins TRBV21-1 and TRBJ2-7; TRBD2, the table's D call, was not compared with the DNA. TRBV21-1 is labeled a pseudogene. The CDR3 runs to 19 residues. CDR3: CASSKGILAGGQSSYEQYF. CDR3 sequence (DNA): TGTGCCAGCAGCAAAGGGATACTAGCGGGGGGTCAGAGCTCCTACGAGCAGTACTTC.

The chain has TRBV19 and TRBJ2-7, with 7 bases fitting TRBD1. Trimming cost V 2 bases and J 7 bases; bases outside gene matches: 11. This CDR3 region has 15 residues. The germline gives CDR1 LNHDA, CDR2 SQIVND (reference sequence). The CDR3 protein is CASSIIGQANGEQYF. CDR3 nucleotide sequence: TGTGCCAGTAGTATAATAGGACAGGCCAATGGTGAGCAGTACTTC. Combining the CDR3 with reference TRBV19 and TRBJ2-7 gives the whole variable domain DGGITQSPKYLFRKEGQNVTLSCEQNLNHDAMYWYRQDPGQGLRLIYYSQIVNDFQKGDIAEGYSVSREKKESFPLTVTSAQKNPTAFYLCASSIIGQANGEQYFGPGTRLTVT.

CDR3 sequence (DNA): TGTGCCTGGAGTGCGCCCGGGAGGGCCTATAATTCACCCCTCCACTTT. Amino acids: CAWSAPGRAYNSPLHF. The chain carries TRBV30 and TRBJ1-6; D unresolved. The CDR3 has 16 residues. The V gene's germline CDR1 is GTSNPN and CDR2 SVGIG (reference sequence). Trimming shortened V by 1 base and J by 2 bases, and 12 bases separated the two germline ends.

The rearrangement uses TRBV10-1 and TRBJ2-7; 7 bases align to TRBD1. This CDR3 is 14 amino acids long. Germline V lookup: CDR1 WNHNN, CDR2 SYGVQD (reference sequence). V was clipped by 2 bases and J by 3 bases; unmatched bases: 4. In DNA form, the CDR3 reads TGCGCCAGCAGTGAGGCCCGGGACAGCTACGAGCAGTACTTC. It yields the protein CASSEARDSYEQYF.

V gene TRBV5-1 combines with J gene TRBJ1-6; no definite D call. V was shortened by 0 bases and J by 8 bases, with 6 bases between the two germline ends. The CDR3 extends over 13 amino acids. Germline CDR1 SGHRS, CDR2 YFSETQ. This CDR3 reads CASSLAEDSPLHF. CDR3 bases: TGCGCCAGCAGCTTGGCGGAGGATTCACCCCTCCACTTT.

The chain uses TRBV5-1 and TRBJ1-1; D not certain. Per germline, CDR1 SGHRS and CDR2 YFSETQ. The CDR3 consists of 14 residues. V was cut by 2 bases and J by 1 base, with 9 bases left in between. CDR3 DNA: TGCGCCAGCAGCTTTGACTCTTCGAACACTGAAGCTTTCTTT. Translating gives CASSFDSSNTEAFF.

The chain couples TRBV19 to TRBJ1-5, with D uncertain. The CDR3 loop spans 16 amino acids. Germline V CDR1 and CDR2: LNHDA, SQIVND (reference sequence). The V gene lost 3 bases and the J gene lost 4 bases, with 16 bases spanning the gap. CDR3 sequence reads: CASSIPQLQNNQPQHF. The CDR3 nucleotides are TGTGCCAGTAGTATCCCTCAGTTACAGAATAATCAGCCCCAGCATTTT.

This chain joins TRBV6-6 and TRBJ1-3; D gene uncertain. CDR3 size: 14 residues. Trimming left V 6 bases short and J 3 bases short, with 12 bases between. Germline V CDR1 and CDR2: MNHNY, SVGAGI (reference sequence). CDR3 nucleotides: TGTGCCAGCAGCGACACCCTGAGTGGAAACACCATATATTTT. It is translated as CASSDTLSGNTIYF.

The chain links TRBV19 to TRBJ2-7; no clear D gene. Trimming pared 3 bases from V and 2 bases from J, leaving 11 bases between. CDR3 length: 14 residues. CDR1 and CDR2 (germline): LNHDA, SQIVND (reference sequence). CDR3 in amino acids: CASSMGLTPYEQYF. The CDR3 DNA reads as TGTGCCAGTAGTATGGGCCTGACCCCCTACGAGCAGTACTTC.

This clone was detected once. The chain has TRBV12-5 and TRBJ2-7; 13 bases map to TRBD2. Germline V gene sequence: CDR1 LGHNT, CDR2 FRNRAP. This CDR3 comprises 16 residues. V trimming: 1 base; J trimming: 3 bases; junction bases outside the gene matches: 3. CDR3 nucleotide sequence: TGTGCTAGTGGTTTGGCGACTAGCGGGGGGCACTACGAGCAGTACTTC. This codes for CASGLATSGGHYEQYF.

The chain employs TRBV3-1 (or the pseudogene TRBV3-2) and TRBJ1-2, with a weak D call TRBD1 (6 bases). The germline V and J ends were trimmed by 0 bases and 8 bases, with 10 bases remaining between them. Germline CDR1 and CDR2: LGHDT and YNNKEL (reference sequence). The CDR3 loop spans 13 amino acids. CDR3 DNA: TGTGCCAGCAGCCAAGAAAACAGGGACGGCTACACCTTC. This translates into CASSQENRDGYTF.

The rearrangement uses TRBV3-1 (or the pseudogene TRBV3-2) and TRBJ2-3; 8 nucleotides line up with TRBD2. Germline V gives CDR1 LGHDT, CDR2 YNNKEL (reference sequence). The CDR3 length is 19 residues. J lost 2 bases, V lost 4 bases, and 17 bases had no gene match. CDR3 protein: CASSPEPTSGAAITDTQYF. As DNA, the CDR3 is TGTGCCAGCAGCCCGGAGCCTACTAGCGGTGCGGCAATCACAGATACGCAGTATTTT.

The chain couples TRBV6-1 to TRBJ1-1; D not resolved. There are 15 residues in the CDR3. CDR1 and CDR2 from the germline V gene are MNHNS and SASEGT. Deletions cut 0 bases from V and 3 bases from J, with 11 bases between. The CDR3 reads CASSEALGVYTEAFF. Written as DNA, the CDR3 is TGTGCCAGCAGTGAAGCGCTCGGAGTGTACACTGAAGCTTTCTTT.

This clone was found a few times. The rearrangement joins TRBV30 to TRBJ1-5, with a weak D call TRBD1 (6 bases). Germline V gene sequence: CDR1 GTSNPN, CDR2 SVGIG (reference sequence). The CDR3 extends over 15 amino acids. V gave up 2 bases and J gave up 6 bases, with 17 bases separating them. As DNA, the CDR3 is TGTGCCTGGAGTTCGGTACAGGGAATAGTTCAGCCCCAGCATTTT. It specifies CAWSSVQGIVQPQHF.

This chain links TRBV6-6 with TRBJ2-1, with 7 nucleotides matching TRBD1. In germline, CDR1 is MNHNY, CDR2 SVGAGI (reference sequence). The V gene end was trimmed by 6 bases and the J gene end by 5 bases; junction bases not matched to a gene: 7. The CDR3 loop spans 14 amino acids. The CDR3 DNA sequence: TGTGCCAGCAGACGACAGGGATTCCACAATGAGCAGTTCTTC. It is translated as CASRRQGFHNEQFF.

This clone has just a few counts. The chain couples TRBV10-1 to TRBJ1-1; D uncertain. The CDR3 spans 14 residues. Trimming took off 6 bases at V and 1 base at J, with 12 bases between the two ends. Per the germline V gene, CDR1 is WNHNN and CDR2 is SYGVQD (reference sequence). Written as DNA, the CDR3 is TGCGCCAGCAGGTCACCGAGCCCGAACACTGAAGCTTTCTTT. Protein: CASRSPSPNTEAFF.

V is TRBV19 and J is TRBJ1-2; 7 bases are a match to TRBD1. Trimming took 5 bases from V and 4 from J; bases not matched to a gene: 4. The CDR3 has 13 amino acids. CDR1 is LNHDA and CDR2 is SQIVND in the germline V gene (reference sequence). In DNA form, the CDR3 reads TGTGCCAGTAGTCAACCAGGGGGCTATGGCTACACCTTC. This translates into CASSQPGGYGYTF.

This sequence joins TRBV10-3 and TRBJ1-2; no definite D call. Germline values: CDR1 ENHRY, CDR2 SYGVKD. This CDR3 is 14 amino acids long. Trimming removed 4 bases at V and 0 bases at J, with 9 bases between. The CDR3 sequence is CAISGQETNYGYTF. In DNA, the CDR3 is TGTGCCATCAGTGGTCAGGAAACTAACTATGGCTACACCTTC.

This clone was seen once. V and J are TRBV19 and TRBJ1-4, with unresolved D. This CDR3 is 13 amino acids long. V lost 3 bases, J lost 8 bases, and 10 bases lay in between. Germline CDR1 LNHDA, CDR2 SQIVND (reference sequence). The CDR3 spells CASSILQPEKLFF. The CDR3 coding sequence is TGTGCCAGTAGTATTCTACAGCCCGAAAAACTGTTTTTT.

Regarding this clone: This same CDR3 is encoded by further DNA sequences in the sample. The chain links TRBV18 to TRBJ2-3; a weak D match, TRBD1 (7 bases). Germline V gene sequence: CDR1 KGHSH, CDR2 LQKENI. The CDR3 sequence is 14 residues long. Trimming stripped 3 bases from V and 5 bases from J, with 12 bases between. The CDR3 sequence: CASSPRQGGDTQYF. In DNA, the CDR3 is TGTGCCAGCTCACCGCGGCAGGGGGGAGATACGCAGTATTTT.

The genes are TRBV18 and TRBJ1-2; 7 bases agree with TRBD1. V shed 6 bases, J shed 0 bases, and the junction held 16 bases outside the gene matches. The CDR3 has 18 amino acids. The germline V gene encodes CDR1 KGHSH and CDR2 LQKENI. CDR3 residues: CASSKEGQRVGANYGYTF. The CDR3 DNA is TGTGCCAGCTCCAAGGAGGGACAGAGAGTAGGAGCTAACTATGGCTACACCTTC.

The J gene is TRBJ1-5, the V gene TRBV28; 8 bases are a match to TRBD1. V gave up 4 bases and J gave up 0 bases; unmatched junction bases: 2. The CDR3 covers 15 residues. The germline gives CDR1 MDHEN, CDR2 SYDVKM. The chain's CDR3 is CASSYRGYSNQPQHF. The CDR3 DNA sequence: TGTGCCAGCAGTTACAGGGGGTATAGCAATCAGCCCCAGCATTTT.

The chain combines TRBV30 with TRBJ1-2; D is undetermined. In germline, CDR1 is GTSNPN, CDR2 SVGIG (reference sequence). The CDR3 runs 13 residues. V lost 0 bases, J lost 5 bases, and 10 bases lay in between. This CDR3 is CAWSVQLSYGYTF. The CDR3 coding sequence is TGTGCCTGGAGTGTACAGCTATCATATGGCTACACCTTC.

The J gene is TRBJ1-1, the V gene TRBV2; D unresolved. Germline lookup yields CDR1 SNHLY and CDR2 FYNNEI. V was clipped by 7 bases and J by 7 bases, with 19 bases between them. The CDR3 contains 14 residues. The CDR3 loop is CASIGAATNGEAFF. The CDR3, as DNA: TGTGCCAGCATAGGAGCGGCCACCAACGGTGAAGCTTTCTTT.

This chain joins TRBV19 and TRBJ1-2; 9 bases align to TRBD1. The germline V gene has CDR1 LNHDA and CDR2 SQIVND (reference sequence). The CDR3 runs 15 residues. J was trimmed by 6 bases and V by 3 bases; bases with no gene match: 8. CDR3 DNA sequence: TGTGCCAGTAGTATTTCAGGGGACAGGGAAAATGGCTACACCTTC. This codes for CASSISGDRENGYTF.